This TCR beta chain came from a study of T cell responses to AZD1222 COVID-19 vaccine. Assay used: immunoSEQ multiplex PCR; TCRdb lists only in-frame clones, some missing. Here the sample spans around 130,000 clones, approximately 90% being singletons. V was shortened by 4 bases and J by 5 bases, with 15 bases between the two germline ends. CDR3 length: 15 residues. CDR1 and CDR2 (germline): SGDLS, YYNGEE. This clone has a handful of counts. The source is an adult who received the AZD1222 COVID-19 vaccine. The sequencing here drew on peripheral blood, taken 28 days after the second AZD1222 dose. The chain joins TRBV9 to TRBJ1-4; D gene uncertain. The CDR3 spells CASSLRAEPNEKLFF. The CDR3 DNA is TGTGCCAGCAGCCTCCGGGCAGAACCCAATGAAAAACTGTTTTTT.